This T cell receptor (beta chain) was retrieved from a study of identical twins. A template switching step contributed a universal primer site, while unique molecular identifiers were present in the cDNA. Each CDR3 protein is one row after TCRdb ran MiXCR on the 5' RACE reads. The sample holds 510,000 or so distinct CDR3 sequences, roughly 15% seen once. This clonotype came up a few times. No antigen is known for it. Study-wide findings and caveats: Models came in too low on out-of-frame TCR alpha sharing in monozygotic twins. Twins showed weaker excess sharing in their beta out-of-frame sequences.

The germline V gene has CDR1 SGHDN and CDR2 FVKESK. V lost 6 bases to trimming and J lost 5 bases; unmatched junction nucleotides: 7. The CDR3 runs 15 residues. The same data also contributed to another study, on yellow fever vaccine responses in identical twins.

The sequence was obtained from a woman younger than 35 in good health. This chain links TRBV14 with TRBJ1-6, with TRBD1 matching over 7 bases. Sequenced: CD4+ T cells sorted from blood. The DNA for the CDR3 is TGTGCCAGCAGATCGAGACAGGGCAATAATTCACCCCTCCACTTT. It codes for CASRSRQGNNSPLHF.